The clone carrying this T cell receptor beta chain has ten or more counts. Its specificity is not known. This CDR3 comprises 15 residues. V was pared by 0 bases and J by 3 bases, with 3 bases of the junction left unmatched. Germline values: CDR1 SGDLS, CDR2 YYNGEE. The sample is drawn from a study of CD8+CD57+ T cells in acquired aplastic anemia. Background on the study: DNA per sorted CD4+ or CD8+ sample ranged roughly 0.19 to 27.4 ug, averaging roughly 3.2 ug.

The study's findings and limits: There were around 28 CD8+ CDR3 sequences that occurred in both patients and controls.

Selection for sequencing was limited to patients who had shown CD8+CD57+ cell expansion by flow cytometry. Every patient had severe acquired aplastic anemia. Patients had not yet gotten any therapy when their blood was taken for sampling. For CDR3 and TCR beta VDJ profiling, genomic DNA was the template used. In TCRdb, the reads were re-called with MiXCR into one record per CDR3 protein. The profile shows 200,000 to 250,000 distinct CDR3 sequences, around 45% of them singletons. This chain joins TRBV9 and TRBJ2-7; 10 bases are a match to TRBD1. Sequencing was carried out using sorted CD4+, CD8+, or CD8+CD57+ T cells (not recorded which) from PBMCs. The source of this sequence is a human donor with aplastic anemia. The CDR3 bases are TGTGCCAGCAGCGTAGGTGGGACAGGGGTCTACGAGCAGTACTTC. Encoded protein: CASSVGGTGVYEQYF.